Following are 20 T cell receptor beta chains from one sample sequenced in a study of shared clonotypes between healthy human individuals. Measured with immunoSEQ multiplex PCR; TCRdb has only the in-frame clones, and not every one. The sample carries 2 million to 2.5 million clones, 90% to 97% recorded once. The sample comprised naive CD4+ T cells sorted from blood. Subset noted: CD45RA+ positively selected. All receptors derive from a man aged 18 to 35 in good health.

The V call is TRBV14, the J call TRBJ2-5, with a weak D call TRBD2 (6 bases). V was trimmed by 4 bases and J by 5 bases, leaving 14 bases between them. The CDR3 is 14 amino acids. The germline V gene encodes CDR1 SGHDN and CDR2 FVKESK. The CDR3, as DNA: TGTGCCAGCAGCCTTGGTGGAGGGACCGAGACCCAGTACTTC. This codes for CASSLGGGTETQYF.

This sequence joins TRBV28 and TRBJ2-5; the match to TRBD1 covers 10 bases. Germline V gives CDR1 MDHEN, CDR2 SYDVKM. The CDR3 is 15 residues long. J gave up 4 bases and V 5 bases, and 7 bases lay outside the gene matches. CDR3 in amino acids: CASSLDGQGVETQYF. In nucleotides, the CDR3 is TGTGCCAGCAGTCTAGACGGACAGGGGGTAGAGACCCAGTACTTC.

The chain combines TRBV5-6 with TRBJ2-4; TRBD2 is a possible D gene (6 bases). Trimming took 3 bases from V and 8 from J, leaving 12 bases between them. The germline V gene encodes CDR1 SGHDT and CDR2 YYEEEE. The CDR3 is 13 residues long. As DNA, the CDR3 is TGTGCCAGCAGCTCGGTGTGGGGGGACATTCAGTACTTC. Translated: CASSSVWGDIQYF. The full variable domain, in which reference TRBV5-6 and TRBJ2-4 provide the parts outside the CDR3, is DAGVTQSPTHLIKTRGQQVTLRCSPKSGHDTVSWYQQALGQGPQFIFQYYEEEERQRGNFPDRFSGHQFPNYSSELNVNALLLGDSALYLCASSSVWGDIQYFGAGTRLSVL.

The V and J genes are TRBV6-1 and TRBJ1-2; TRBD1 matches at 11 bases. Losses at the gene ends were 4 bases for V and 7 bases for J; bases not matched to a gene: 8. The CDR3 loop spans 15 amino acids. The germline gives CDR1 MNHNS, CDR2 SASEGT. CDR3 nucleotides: TGTGCCAGCAGTGCTTGGGGACAGGGGGACGGTGGCTACACCTTC. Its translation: CASSAWGQGDGGYTF.

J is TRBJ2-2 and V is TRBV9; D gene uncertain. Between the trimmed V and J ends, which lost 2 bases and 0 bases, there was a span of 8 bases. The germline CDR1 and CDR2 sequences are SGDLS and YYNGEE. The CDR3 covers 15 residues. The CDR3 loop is CASSVKASNTGELFF. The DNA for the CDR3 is TGTGCCAGCAGCGTCAAAGCGTCGAACACCGGGGAGCTGTTTTTT.

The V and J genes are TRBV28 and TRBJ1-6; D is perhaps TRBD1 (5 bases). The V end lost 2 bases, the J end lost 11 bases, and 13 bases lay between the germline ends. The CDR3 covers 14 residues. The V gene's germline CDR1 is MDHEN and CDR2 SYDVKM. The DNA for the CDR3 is TGTGCCAGCAGTTTAAGCAGTGGGGCGGCACCCCTCCACTTT. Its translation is CASSLSSGAAPLHF.

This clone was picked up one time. The CDR3 is CASSQGGREAFF. The CDR3 DNA sequence: TGCGCCAGCAGCCAAGGTGGCCGTGAAGCTTTCTTT. The J gene is TRBJ1-1, the V gene TRBV4-1, with D unclear. This CDR3 spans 12 amino acids. The germline V gene encodes CDR1 MGHRA and CDR2 YSYEKL. Trimming pared 1 base from V and 7 bases from J, leaving 7 bases between.

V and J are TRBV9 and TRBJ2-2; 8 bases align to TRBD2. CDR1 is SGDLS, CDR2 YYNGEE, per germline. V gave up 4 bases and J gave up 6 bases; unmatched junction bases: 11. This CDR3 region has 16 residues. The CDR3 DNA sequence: TGTGCCAGCAGCTCCTCGGGAGGGAGGTCGCCCGGGGAGCTGTTTTTT. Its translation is CASSSSGGRSPGELFF.

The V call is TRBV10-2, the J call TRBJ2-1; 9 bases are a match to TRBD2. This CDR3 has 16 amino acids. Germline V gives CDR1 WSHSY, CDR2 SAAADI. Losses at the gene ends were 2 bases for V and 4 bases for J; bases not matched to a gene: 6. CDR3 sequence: CASSEPSRGGYNEQFF. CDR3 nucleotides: TGCGCCAGCAGTGAGCCCTCGCGGGGGGGTTACAATGAGCAGTTCTTC.

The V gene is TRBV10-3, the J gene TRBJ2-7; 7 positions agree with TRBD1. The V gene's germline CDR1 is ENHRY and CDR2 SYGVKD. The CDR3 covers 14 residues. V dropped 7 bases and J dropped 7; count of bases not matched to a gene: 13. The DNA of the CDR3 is TGTGCCATCAAAGGACAGGACGGGGTTGGGGAGCAGTACTTC. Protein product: CAIKGQDGVGEQYF.

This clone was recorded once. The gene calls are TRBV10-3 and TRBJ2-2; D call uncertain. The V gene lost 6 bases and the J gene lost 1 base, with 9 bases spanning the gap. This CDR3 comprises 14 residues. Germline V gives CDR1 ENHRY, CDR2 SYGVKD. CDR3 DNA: TGTGCCATCAGGGCGGATCTGAACACCGGGGAGCTGTTTTTT. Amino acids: CAIRADLNTGELFF.

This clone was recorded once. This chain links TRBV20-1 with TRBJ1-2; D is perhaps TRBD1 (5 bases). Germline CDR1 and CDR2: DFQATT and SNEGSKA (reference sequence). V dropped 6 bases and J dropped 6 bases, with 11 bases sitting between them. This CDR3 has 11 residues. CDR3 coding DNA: TGCAGTGCGGGGGAGAGAGATGGCTACACCTTC. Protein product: CSAGERDGYTF.

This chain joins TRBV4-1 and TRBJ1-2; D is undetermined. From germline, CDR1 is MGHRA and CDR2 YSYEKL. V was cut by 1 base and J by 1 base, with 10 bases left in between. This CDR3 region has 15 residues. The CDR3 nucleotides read TGCGCCAGCAGCCAAGCTGGGTCTGTTAACTATGGCTACACCTTC. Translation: CASSQAGSVNYGYTF.

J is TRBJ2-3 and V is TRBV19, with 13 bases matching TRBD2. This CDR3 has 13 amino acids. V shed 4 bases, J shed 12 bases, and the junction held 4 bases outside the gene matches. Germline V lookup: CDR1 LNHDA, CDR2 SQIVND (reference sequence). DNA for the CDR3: TGTGCCAGTAGTACCGGGACTAGCGGGGATCAGTATTTT. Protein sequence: CASSTGTSGDQYF.

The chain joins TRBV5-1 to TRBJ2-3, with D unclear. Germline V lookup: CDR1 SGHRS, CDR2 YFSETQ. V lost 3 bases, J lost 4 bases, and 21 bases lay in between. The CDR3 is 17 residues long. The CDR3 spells CASSSLMSDSRSDTQYF. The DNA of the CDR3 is TGCGCCAGCAGCTCGTTGATGTCGGATTCTCGCTCAGATACGCAGTATTTT.

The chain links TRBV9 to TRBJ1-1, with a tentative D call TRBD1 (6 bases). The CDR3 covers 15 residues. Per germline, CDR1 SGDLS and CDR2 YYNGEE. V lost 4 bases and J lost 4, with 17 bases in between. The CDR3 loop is CASSPGALGPTEAFF. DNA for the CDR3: TGTGCCAGCAGCCCGGGGGCCCTCGGTCCCACTGAAGCTTTCTTT.

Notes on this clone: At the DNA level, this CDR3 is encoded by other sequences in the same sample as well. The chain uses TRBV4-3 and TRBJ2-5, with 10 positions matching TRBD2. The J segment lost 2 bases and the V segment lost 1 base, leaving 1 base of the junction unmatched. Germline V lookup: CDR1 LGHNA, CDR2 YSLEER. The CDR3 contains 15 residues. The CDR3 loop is CASSQGTSGQETQYF. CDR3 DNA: TGCGCCAGCAGCCAAGGGACTAGCGGACAAGAGACCCAGTACTTC.

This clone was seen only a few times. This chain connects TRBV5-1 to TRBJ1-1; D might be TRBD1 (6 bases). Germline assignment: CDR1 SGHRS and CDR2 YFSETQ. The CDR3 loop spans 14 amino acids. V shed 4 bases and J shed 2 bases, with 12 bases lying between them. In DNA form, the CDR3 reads TGCGCCAGCAGCCCACAACAGGGAAACACTGAAGCTTTCTTT. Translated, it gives CASSPQQGNTEAFF. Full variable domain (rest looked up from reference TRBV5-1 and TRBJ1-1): KAGVTQTPRYLIKTRGQQVTLSCSPISGHRSVSWYQQTPGQGLQFLFEYFSETQRNKGNFPGRFSGRQFSNSRSEMNVSTLELGDSALYLCASSPQQGNTEAFFGQGTRLTVV.

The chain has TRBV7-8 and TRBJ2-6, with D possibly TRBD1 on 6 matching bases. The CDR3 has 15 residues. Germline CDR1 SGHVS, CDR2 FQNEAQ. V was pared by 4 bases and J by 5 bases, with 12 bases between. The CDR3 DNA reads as TGTGCCAGCAGCTCCCCAGGGGTGAGGGCCAACGTCCTGACTTTC. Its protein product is CASSSPGVRANVLTF.

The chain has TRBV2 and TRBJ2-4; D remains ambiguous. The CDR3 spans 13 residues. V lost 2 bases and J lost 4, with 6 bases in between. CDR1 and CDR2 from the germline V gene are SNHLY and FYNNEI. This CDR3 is CASSENEKNIQYF. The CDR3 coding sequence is TGTGCCAGCAGTGAAAACGAGAAAAACATTCAGTACTTC.